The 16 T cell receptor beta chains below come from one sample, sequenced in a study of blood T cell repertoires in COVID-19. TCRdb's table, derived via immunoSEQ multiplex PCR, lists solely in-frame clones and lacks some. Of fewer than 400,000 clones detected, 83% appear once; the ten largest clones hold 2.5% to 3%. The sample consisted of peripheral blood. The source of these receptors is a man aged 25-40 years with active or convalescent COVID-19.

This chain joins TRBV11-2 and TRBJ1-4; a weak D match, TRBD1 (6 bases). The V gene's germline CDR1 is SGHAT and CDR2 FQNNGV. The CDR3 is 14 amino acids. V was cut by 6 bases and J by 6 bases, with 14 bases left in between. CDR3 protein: CASSPGQSYEKLFF. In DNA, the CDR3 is TGTGCCAGCAGTCCAGGACAGTCCTATGAAAAACTGTTTTTT.

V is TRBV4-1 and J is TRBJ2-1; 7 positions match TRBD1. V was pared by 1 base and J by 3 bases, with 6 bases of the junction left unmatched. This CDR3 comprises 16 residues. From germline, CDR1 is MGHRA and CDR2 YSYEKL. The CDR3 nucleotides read TGCGCCAGCAGCCAAGTTAGGGGGCGCAACTACAATGAGCAGTTCTTC. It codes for CASSQVRGRNYNEQFF.

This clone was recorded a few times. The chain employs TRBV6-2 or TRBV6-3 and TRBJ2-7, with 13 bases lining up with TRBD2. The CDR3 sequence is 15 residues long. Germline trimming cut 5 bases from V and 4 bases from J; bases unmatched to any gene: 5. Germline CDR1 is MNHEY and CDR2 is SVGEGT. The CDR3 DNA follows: TGTGCCAGCAGTGTGGGACTAGCGGGGTCATACGAGCAGTACTTC. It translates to CASSVGLAGSYEQYF.

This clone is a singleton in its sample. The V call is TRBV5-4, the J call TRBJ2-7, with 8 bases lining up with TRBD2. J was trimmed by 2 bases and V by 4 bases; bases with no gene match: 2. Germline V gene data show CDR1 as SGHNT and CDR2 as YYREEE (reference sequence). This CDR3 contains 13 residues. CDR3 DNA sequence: TGTGCCAGCAGCCAAGCGGGGGCCTACGAGCAGTACTTC. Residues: CASSQAGAYEQYF.

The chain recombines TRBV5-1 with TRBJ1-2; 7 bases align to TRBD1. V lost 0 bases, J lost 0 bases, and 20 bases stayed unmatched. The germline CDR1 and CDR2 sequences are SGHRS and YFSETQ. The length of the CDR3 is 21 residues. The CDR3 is CASSLGGTLPGQRGSNYGYTF. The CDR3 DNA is TGCGCCAGCAGCTTGGGGGGTACCCTCCCGGGACAGCGCGGTTCTAACTATGGCTACACCTTC.

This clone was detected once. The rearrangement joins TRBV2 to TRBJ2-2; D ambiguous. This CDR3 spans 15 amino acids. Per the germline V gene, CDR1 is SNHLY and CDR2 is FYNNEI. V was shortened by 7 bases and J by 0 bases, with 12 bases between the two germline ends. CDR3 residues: CASIEDRANTGELFF. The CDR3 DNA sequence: TGTGCCAGCATAGAAGACCGGGCGAACACCGGGGAGCTGTTTTTT.

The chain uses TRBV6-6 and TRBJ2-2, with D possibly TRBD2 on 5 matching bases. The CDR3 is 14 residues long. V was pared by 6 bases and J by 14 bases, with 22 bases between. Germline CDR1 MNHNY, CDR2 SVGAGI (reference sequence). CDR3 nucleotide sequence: TGTGCCAGCAGCAGTCAAATAGCGAAAAAGGGTCTGTTTTTT. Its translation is CASSSQIAKKGLFF.

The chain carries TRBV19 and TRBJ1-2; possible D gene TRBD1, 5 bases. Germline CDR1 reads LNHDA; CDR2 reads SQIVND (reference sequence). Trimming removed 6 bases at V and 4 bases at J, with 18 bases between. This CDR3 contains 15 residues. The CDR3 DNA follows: TGTGCCAGTAGATCCGGTTGGGGCGGTGGCTATGGCTACACCTTC. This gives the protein CASRSGWGGGYGYTF.

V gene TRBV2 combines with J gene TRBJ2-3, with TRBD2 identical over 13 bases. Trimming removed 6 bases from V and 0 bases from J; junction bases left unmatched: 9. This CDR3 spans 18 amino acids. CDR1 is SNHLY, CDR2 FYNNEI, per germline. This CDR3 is CASRDPGLAGSSTDTQYF. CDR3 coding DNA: TGTGCCAGCAGAGATCCGGGACTAGCGGGGTCTAGCACAGATACGCAGTATTTT. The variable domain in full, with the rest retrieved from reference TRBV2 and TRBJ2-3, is EPEVTQTPSHQVTQMGQEVILRCVPISNHLYFYWYRQILGQKVEFLVSFYNNEISEKSEIFDDQFSVERPDGSNFTLKIRSTKLEDSAMYFCASRDPGLAGSSTDTQYFGPGTRLTVL.

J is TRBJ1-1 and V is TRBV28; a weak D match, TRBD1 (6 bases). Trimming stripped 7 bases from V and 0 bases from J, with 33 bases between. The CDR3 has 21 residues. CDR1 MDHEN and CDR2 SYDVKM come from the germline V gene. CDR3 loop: CASTKRRGFGPSELMNTEAFF. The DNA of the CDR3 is TGTGCCAGCACCAAGAGAAGGGGGTTTGGGCCCTCGGAACTAATGAACACTGAAGCTTTCTTT. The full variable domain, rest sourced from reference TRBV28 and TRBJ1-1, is DVKVTQSSRYLVKRTGEKVFLECVQDMDHENMFWYRQDPGLGLRLIYFSYDVKMKEKGDIPEGYSVSREKKERFSLILESASTNQTSMYLCASTKRRGFGPSELMNTEAFFGQGTRLTVV.

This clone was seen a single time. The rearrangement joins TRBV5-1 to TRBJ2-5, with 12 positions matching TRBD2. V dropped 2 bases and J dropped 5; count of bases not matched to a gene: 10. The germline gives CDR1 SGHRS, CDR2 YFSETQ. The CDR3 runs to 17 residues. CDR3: CASSLKLAGGPTETQYF. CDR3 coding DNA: TGCGCCAGCAGCTTAAAACTAGCGGGGGGTCCAACCGAGACCCAGTACTTC.

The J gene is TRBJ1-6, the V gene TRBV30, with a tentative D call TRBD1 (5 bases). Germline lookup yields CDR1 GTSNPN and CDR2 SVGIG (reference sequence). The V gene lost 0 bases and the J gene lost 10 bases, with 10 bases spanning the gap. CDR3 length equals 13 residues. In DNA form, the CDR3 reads TGTGCCTGGAGTGTACGGGGGGAATCACCCCTCCACTTT. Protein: CAWSVRGESPLHF. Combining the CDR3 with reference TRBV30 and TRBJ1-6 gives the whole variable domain SQTIHQWPATLVQPVGSPLSLECTVEGTSNPNLYWYRQAAGRGLQLLFYSVGIGQISSEVPQNLSASRPQDRQFILSSKKLLLSDSGFYLCAWSVRGESPLHFGNGTRLTVT.

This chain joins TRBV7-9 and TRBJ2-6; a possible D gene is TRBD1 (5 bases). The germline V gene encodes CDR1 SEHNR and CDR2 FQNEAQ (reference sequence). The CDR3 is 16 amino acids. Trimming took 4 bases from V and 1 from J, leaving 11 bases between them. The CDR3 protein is CASSSLDSSGANVLTF. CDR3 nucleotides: TGTGCCAGCAGCTCCCTAGACAGTTCTGGGGCCAACGTCCTGACTTTC.

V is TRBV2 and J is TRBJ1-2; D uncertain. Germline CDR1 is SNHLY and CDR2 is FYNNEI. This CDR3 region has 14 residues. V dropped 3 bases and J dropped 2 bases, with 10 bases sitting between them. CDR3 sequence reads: CASSDPPRNYGYTF. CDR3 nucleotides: TGTGCCAGCAGTGACCCTCCCCGGAACTATGGCTACACCTTC.

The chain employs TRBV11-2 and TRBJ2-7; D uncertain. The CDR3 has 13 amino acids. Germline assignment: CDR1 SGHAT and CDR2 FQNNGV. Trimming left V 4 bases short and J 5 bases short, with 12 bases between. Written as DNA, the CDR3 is TGTGCCAGCAGCTCCGGCGAGAGGCACGAGCAGTACTTC. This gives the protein CASSSGERHEQYF.

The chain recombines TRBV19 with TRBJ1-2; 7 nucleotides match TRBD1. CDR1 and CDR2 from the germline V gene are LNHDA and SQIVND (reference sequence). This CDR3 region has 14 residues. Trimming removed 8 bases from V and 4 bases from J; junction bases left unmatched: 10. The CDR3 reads CASHRTGNSYGYTF. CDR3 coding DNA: TGTGCCAGTCATCGGACAGGAAATAGCTATGGCTACACCTTC.